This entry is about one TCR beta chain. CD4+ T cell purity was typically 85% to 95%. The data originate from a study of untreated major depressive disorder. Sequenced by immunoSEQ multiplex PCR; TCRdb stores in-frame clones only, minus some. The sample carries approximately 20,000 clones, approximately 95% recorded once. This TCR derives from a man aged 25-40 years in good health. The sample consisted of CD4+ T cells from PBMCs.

DNA of the CDR3: TGTGCCAGCAGCTTTGACAGAAATGAAGCTTTCTTT. Protein: CASSFDRNEAFF. The chain has TRBV5-5 and TRBJ1-1; a possible D gene is TRBD1 (5 bases). CDR1 is SGHKS, CDR2 YYEKEE, per germline (reference sequence). The CDR3 consists of 12 residues. Trimming took 2 bases from V and 7 from J, leaving 9 bases between them.